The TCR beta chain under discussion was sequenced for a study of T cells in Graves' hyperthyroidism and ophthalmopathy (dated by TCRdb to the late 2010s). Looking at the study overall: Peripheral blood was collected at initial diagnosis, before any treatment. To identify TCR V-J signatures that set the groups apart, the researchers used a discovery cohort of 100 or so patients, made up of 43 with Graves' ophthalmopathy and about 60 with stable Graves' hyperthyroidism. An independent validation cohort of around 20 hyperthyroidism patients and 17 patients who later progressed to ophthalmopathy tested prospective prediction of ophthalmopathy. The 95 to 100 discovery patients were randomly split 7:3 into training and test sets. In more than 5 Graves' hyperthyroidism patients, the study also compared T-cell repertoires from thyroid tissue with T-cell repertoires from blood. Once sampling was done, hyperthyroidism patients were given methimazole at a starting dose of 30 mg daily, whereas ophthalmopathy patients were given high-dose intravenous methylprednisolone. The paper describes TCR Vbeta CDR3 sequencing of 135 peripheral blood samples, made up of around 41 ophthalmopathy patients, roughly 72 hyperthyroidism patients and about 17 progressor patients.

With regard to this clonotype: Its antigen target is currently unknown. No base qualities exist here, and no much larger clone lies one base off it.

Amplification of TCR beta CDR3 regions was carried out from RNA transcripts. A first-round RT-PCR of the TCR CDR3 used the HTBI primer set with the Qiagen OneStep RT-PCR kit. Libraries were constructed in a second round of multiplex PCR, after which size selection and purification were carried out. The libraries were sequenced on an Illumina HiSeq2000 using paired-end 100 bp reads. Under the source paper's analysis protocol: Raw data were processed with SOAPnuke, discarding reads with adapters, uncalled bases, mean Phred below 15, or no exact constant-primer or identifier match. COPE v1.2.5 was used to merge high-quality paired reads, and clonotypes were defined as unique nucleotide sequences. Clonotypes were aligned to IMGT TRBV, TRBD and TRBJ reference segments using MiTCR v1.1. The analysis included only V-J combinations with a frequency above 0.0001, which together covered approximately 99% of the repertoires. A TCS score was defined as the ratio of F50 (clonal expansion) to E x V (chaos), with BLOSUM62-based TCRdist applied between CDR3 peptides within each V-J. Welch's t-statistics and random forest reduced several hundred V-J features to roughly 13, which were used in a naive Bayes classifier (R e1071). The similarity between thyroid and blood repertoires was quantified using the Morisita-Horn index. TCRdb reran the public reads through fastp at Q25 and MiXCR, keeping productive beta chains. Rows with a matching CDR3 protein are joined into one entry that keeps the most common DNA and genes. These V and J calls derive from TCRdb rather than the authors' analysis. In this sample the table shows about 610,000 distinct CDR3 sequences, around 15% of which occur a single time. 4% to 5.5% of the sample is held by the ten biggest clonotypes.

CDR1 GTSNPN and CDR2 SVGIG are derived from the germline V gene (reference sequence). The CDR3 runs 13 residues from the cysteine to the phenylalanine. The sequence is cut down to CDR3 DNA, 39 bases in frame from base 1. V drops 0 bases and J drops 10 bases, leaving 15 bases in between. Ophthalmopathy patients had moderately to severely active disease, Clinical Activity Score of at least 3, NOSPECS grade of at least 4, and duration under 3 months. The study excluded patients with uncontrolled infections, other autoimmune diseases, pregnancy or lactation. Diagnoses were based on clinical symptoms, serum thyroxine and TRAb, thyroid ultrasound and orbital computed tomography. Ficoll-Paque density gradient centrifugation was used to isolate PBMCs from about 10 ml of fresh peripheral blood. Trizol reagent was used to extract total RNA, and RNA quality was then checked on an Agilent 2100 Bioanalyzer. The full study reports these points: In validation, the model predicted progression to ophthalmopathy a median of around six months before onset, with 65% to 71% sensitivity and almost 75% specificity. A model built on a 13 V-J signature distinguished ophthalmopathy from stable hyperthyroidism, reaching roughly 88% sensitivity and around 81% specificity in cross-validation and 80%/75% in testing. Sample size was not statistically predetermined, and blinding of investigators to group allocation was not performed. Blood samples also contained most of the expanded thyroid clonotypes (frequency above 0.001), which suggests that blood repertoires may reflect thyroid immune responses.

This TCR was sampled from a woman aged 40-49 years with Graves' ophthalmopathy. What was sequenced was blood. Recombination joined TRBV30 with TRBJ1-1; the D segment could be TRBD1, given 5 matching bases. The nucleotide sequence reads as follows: TGTGCCTGGAGTGTACCGGGGCCGGAGGGAGCTTTCTTT. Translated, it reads CAWSVPGPEGAFF.